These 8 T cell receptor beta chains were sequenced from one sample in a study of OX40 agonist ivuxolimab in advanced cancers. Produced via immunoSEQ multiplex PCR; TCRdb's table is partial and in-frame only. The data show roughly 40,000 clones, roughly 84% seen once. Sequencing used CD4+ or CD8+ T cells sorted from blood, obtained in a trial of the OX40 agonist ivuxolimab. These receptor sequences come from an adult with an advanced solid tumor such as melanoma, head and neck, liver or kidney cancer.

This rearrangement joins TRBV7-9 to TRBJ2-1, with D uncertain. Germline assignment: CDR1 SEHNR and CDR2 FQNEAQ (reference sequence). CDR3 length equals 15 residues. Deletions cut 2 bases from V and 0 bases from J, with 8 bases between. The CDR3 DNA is TGTGCCAGCAGCTTAACACAGCCCTCCTACAATGAGCAGTTCTTC. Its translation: CASSLTQPSYNEQFF.

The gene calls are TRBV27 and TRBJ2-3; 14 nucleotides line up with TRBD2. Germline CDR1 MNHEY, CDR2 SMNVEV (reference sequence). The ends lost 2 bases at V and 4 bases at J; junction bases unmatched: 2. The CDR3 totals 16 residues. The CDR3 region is CASSLMTSGGADTQYF. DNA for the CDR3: TGTGCCAGCAGTTTAATGACTAGCGGGGGGGCAGATACGCAGTATTTT.

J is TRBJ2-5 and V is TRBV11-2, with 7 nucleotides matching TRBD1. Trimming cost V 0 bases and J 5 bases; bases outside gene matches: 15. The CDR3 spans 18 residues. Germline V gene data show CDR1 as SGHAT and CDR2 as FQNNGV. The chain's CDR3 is CASSLDHYTGAVEETQYF. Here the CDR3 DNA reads TGTGCCAGCAGCTTAGATCATTATACAGGGGCGGTGGAGGAGACCCAGTACTTC.

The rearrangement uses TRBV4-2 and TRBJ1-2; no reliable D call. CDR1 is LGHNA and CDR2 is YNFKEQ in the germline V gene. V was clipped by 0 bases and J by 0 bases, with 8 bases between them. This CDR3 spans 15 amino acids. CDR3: CASSQEADTNYGYTF. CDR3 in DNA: TGTGCCAGCAGCCAAGAGGCAGATACTAACTATGGCTACACCTTC.

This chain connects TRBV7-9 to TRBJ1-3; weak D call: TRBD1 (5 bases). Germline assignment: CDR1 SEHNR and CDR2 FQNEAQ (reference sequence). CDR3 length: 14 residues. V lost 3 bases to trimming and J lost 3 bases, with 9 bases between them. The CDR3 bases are TGTGCCAGCAGCTTGGGGGTTGGTGGAAACACCATATATTTT. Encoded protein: CASSLGVGGNTIYF.

The CDR3 spells CASSFWGDSAEAFF. The CDR3 bases are TGTGCCAGCAGTTTTTGGGGGGATTCCGCTGAAGCTTTCTTT. The genes are TRBV11-2 and TRBJ1-1, with D perhaps TRBD1 (5 bases). The V end was cut by 6 bases, the J end by 6 bases, with 17 bases between. The length of the CDR3 is 14 residues. CDR1 and CDR2 from the germline V gene are SGHAT and FQNNGV.

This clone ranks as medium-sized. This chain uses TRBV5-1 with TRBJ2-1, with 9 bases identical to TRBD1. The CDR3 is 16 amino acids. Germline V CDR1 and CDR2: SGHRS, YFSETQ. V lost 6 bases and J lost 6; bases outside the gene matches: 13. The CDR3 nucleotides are TGCGCCAGCATCCCCGACGCGTGGGACAGGGCCAATGAGCAGTTCTTC. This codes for CASIPDAWDRANEQFF.

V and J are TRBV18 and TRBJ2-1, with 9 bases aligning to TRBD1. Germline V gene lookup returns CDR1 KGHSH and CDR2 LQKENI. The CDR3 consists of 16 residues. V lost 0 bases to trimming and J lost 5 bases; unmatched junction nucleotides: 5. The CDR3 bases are TGTGCCAGCTCACCACCGTTCGGACAGGGGCACAATGAGCAGTTCTTC. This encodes CASSPPFGQGHNEQFF.